These 14 T cell receptor beta chains came from one sample sequenced in a study of T cells after yellow fever vaccination. MiXCR, applied by TCRdb to the 5' RACE reads, yields one record per CDR3 protein. This sample carries roughly 250,000 distinct CDR3 sequences, under 15% of them seen once, and the ten largest clones take around 0.55%. This specimen consisted of CD4+ T cells sorted from PBMCs, obtained 45 days after the yellow fever booster vaccination. These receptor sequences come from a man younger than 45 who received the YFV17D yellow fever vaccine.

This clonotype turned up a few times. The genes are TRBV12-3 or TRBV12-4 and TRBJ2-7, with 8 positions matching TRBD1. Trimming removed 6 bases from V and 4 bases from J; junction bases left unmatched: 8. The CDR3 spans 14 residues. In DNA, the CDR3 is TGTGCCAGCAGAGGACAGGGCAGGATATACGAGCAGTACTTC. Protein: CASRGQGRIYEQYF.

This clonotype was observed a handful of times. CDR3: CASSWTGGTGELFF. CDR3 nucleotides: TGCGCCAGCAGCTGGACAGGGGGCACCGGGGAGCTGTTTTTT. The genes are TRBV5-1 and TRBJ2-2; TRBD1 matches 10 bases. The CDR3 consists of 14 residues. J lost 4 bases, V lost 3 bases, and 0 bases had no gene match. CDR1 and CDR2 from the germline V gene are SGHRS and YFSETQ.

This clonotype was observed many times. The CDR3: CASSSGLNTGELFF. CDR3 coding DNA: TGTGCCAGCAGCTCGGGCCTTAACACCGGGGAGCTGTTTTTT. The chain uses TRBV7-3 and TRBJ2-2; D call uncertain. The V end lost 4 bases, the J end lost 2 bases, and 8 bases lay between the germline ends. The germline V gene encodes CDR1 SGHTA and CDR2 FQGTGA. This CDR3 is built from 14 residues.

The chain couples TRBV5-6 to TRBJ1-5; D not certain. The germline V gene has CDR1 SGHDT and CDR2 YYEEEE. The CDR3 covers 13 residues. The V and J ends lost 4 bases and 7 bases respectively, with 12 bases between them. Written as DNA, the CDR3 is TGTGCCAGCAGCCCGACTCTGGGACAGCCCCAGCATTTT. It is translated as CASSPTLGQPQHF.

The V call is TRBV7-9, the J call TRBJ1-1; TRBD1 is a possible D gene (6 bases). The CDR3 is made up of 15 amino acids. The V end was cut by 4 bases, the J end by 0 bases, with 12 bases between. Germline assignment: CDR1 SEHNR and CDR2 FQNEAQ (reference sequence). CDR3 residues: CASSYRDRMNTEAFF. The CDR3 bases are TGTGCCAGCAGCTACCGAGACAGGATGAACACTGAAGCTTTCTTT. Based on the CDR3 plus reference TRBV7-9 and TRBJ1-1, the full variable domain is DTGVSQNPRHKITKRGQNVTFRCDPISEHNRLYWYRQTLGQGPEFLTYFQNEAQLEKSRLLSDRFSAERPKGSFSTLEIQRTEQGDSAMYLCASSYRDRMNTEAFFGQGTRLTVV.

This sequence joins TRBV7-9 and TRBJ1-1, with 7 nucleotides matching TRBD1. The CDR3 length is 13 residues. V lost 5 bases, J lost 5 bases, and 5 bases stayed unmatched. Germline lookup yields CDR1 SEHNR and CDR2 FQNEAQ (reference sequence). CDR3 in DNA: TGTGCCAGCAGCAACCAGGGGGGGACTGAAGCTTTCTTT. It translates to CASSNQGGTEAFF.

The table lists this clonotype with a few counts. The DNA of the CDR3 is TGTGCCAGCGCCCAAGGAGGCATGGGGGAGCTGTTTTTT. Translation: CASAQGGMGELFF. The chain joins TRBV7-2 to TRBJ2-2; D may be TRBD2 (5 bases). There are 13 residues in the CDR3. V shed 8 bases and J shed 8 bases, with 15 bases lying between them. Per germline, CDR1 SGHTA and CDR2 FQGNSA. The full variable domain, with the rest looked up from reference TRBV7-2 and TRBJ2-2, is GAGVSQSPSNKVTEKGKDVELRCDPISGHTALYWYRQSLGQGLEFLIYFQGNSAPDKSGLPSDRFSAERTGGSVSTLTIQRTQQEDSAVYLCASAQGGMGELFFGEGSRLTVL.

The DNA for the CDR3 is TGTGCCAGCAGTGGTGGGACTAGCCGGAGCTCCTACGAGCAGTACTTC. Amino acids: CASSGGTSRSSYEQYF. The chain is built from TRBV6-2 or TRBV6-3 and TRBJ2-7; TRBD2 matches 9 bases. Looked up from germline, CDR1 is MNHEY and CDR2 is SVGEGT. The CDR3 extends over 16 amino acids. The trim removed 5 bases at V and 0 bases at J, leaving 8 bases unmatched.

The chain has TRBV27 and TRBJ2-2; perhaps TRBD2 as D (5 bases). Trimming stripped 5 bases from V and 1 base from J, with 8 bases between. Per the germline V gene, CDR1 is MNHEY and CDR2 is SMNVEV (reference sequence). The CDR3 is made up of 14 amino acids. This CDR3 is CASSLRVNTGELFF. The CDR3 nucleotides are TGTGCCAGCAGTCTGAGGGTGAACACCGGGGAGCTGTTTTTT.

This clonotype was seen more than once but under ten times. V gene TRBV7-8 combines with J gene TRBJ2-1; D remains unclear. V gave up 5 bases and J gave up 5 bases, with 10 bases separating them. CDR3 length: 13 amino acids. The V gene's germline CDR1 is SGHVS and CDR2 FQNEAQ. CDR3 region: CASSATHDNEQFF. The CDR3 nucleotides read TGTGCCAGCAGCGCAACACACGACAATGAGCAGTTCTTC.

The V gene is TRBV5-1, the J gene TRBJ1-2, with a tentative D call TRBD1 (5 bases). Germline V lookup: CDR1 SGHRS, CDR2 YFSETQ. The V gene lost 4 bases and the J gene lost 7 bases, with 17 bases spanning the gap. CDR3 length equals 14 residues. The CDR3 nucleotides are TGCGCCAGCAGCCCCCCCAGGGTGGGATCTGGCTACACCTTC. It is translated as CASSPPRVGSGYTF. Looking up the rest from reference TRBV5-1 and TRBJ1-2 gives the full variable domain: KAGVTQTPRYLIKTRGQQVTLSCSPISGHRSVSWYQQTPGQGLQFLFEYFSETQRNKGNFPGRFSGRQFSNSRSEMNVSTLELGDSALYLCASSPPRVGSGYTFGSGTRLTVV.

This chain uses TRBV19 with TRBJ1-1; tentatively, D is TRBD1 (6 bases). The V gene lost 5 bases and the J gene lost 6 bases, with 13 bases spanning the gap. Per germline, CDR1 LNHDA and CDR2 SQIVND (reference sequence). The CDR3 has 13 amino acids. CDR3 residues: CASSQGGGSEAFF. The CDR3 coding sequence is TGTGCCAGTAGTCAAGGGGGAGGCTCTGAAGCTTTCTTT.

This clonotype was counted only a few times. The chain employs TRBV14 and TRBJ2-7, with TRBD1 matching 8 bases. In germline, CDR1 is SGHDN, CDR2 FVKESK. This CDR3 is 15 amino acids long. The V segment lost 1 base and the J segment 9 bases; nucleotides outside the gene matches: 11. As DNA, the CDR3 is TGTGCCAGCAGCCAAGCCGGGACAGGACCTGCGCGGCAGTACTTC. It yields the protein CASSQAGTGPARQYF.

The rearrangement uses TRBV11-1 and TRBJ2-1; possibly TRBD2 for D (6 bases). Deletions cut 0 bases from V and 1 base from J, with 10 bases between. CDR3 length equals 16 residues. From germline, CDR1 is SGHAT and CDR2 FQDESV (reference sequence). The CDR3 nucleotides are TGTGCCAGCAGCTTAGCGGGAGGCGTATCCTACAATGAGCAGTTCTTC. It yields the protein CASSLAGGVSYNEQFF.